These 11 T cell receptor beta chains were all obtained from the same sample, sequenced in a study of OX40 agonist ivuxolimab in advanced cancers. This table comes from immunoSEQ multiplex PCR, and its TCRdb copy is limited to in-frame clones, with some not included. The sample includes roughly 90,000 clones, around nine tenths of them seen just once. The input for sequencing was CD4+ or CD8+ T cells sorted from blood, taken in a trial of the OX40 agonist ivuxolimab. Source of these receptors: an adult with an advanced solid tumor such as melanoma, head and neck, liver or kidney cancer.

The chain joins TRBV5-1 to TRBJ2-3, with D maybe TRBD2 (6 bases). The ends were cut back, 0 bases at V and 4 bases at J, with 12 bases in the middle. The CDR3 spans 15 residues. Germline V gene data show CDR1 as SGHRS and CDR2 as YFSETQ. The CDR3 sequence: CASSLGRGLPDTQYF. CDR3 bases: TGCGCCAGCAGCTTGGGGAGGGGCTTGCCAGATACGCAGTATTTT.

CDR3 nucleotide sequence: TGTGCCAGCAGTTTATGGGGCGATCAGCCCCAGCATTTT. Amino acids: CASSLWGDQPQHF. The chain combines TRBV27 with TRBJ1-5, with TRBD1 as a possible D gene (5 bases). The CDR3 loop spans 13 amino acids. The germline V gene encodes CDR1 MNHEY and CDR2 SMNVEV (reference sequence). Between the trimmed V and J ends, which lost 1 base and 5 bases, there was a span of 6 bases.

The chain uses TRBV27 and TRBJ1-5, with D possibly being TRBD1 (5 bases). Per the germline V gene, CDR1 is MNHEY and CDR2 is SMNVEV (reference sequence). Trimming removed 6 bases at V and 2 bases at J, with 11 bases between. The CDR3 runs 14 residues. The CDR3 is CASRLRGGNQPQHF. The CDR3 DNA reads as TGTGCCAGCAGACTTAGGGGAGGCAATCAGCCCCAGCATTTT.

The rearrangement uses TRBV18 and TRBJ2-3; maybe TRBD1 (5 bases). V was clipped by 1 base and J by 1 base, with 9 bases between them. CDR3 length: 15 residues. The germline V gene has CDR1 KGHSH and CDR2 LQKENI. DNA of the CDR3: TGTGCCAGCTCACCACGGGAAGGGGGCACAGATACGCAGTATTTT. The encoded protein is CASSPREGGTDTQYF.

The chain has TRBV7-9 and TRBJ2-2; no reliable D call. This CDR3 has 15 amino acids. V was pared by 4 bases and J by 1 base, with 10 bases between. Germline values: CDR1 SEHNR, CDR2 FQNEAQ (reference sequence). The CDR3 region is CASSSNSLNTGELFF. In DNA form, the CDR3 reads TGTGCCAGCAGCTCAAATAGCTTGAACACCGGGGAGCTGTTTTTT.

CDR3 in DNA: TGTGCCTGGAGTTCAGCCGACAGCGGGTCGGACGAGCAGTACTTC. It is translated as CAWSSADSGSDEQYF. The chain recombines TRBV30 with TRBJ2-7; D is perhaps TRBD2 (6 bases). CDR1 is GTSNPN, CDR2 SVGIG, per germline (reference sequence). V was trimmed by 2 bases and J by 5 bases, leaving 19 bases between them. CDR3 length: 15 residues.

The chain recombines TRBV9 with TRBJ2-2; D perhaps matches TRBD2 (5 bases). Germline CDR1 is SGDLS and CDR2 is YYNGEE. V lost 0 bases to trimming and J lost 0 bases, with 9 bases between them. The CDR3 totals 16 residues. The CDR3 DNA reads as TGTGCCAGCAGCGTAGTGTTGGGAGCGAACACCGGGGAGCTGTTTTTT. Translated, it gives CASSVVLGANTGELFF.

The J gene is TRBJ2-6, the V gene TRBV4-3, with D possibly matching TRBD2 (5 bases). The CDR3 is 15 amino acids. Trimming took 6 bases from V and 0 from J, leaving 9 bases between them. The germline V gene has CDR1 LGHNA and CDR2 YSLEER. The CDR3 region is CASSHEGSGANVLTF. In DNA form, the CDR3 reads TGCGCCAGCAGTCATGAGGGCTCTGGGGCCAACGTCCTGACTTTC.

This chain uses TRBV11-3 with TRBJ2-7; 12 nucleotides match TRBD2. From germline, CDR1 is SGHNT and CDR2 YENEEA. The CDR3 is 18 residues long. The junction had 10 bases not matched to a gene; V was cut back by 4 bases and J by 0 bases. The CDR3 DNA reads TGTGCCAGCAGCTCTGGCAGACTAGCGGGAGACAGCTCCTACGAGCAGTACTTC. It codes for CASSSGRLAGDSSYEQYF.

The chain uses TRBV5-3 and TRBJ2-5; D is perhaps TRBD1 (6 bases). TRBV5-3 belongs to the ORF category, with a function that is uncertain. V was shortened by 7 bases and J by 2 bases, with 21 bases between the two germline ends. This CDR3 has 16 amino acids. The CDR3, as DNA: TGTGCCAGACCGCCTTTCCGCTGCAGGGGTCAAGAGACCCAGTACTTC. Its protein is CARPPFRCRGQETQYF.

Here the CDR3 reads CASSPRTTGRNEKLFF. As DNA, the CDR3 is TGTGCCAGCAGCCCTCGAACGACAGGTCGTAATGAAAAACTGTTTTTT. The V and J genes are TRBV9 and TRBJ1-4; maybe TRBD1 (6 bases). The CDR3 spans 16 residues. CDR1 SGDLS and CDR2 YYNGEE come from the germline V gene. The ends were cut back, 4 bases at V and 4 bases at J, with 17 bases in the middle.